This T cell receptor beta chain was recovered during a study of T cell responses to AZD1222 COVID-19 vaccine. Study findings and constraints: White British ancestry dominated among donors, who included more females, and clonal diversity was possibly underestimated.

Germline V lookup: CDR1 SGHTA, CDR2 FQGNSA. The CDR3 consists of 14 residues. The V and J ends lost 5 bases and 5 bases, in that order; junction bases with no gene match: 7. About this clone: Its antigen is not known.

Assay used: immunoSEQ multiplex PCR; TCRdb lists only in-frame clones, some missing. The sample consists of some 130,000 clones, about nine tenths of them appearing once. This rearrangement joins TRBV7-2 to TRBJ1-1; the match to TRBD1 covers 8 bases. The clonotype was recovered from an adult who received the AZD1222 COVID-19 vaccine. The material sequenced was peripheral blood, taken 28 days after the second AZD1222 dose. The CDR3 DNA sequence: TGTGCCAGCAGCACCAGGGGGCGAGGGACTGAAGCTTTCTTT. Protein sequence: CASSTRGRGTEAFF.